Shown below are 8 T cell receptor beta chains from a single sample sequenced in a study of cytomegalovirus exposure and HLA in healthy donors. Researchers ran the PCR with 60 Vbeta and 13 Jbeta primers. The assay was immunoSEQ multiplex PCR, and TCRdb's table has in-frame clones only and misses some. The table has over 120,000 clones, about 80% seen once; the top ten hold 2% to 2.5%. Sequencing was performed on PBMCs. These receptors came from a woman under 30 in good health and CMV-seropositive.

The CDR3: CASSPWRGGLDEQYF. CDR3 nucleotides: TGTGCCAGCTCCCCCTGGCGGGGGGGGCTCGACGAGCAGTACTTC. This chain joins TRBV27 and TRBJ2-7; 9 positions match TRBD2. The CDR3 runs 15 residues. J gave up 5 bases and V 8 bases, and 13 bases lay outside the gene matches. Germline CDR1 reads MNHEY; CDR2 reads SMNVEV (reference sequence).

The CDR3 is CATSPETSGGANTGELFF. CDR3 DNA: TGTGCCACCAGCCCCGAGACTAGCGGGGGGGCGAACACCGGGGAGCTGTTTTTT. The rearrangement uses TRBV15 and TRBJ2-2, with 14 bases identical to TRBD2. Losses at the gene ends were 5 bases for V and 0 bases for J; bases not matched to a gene: 5. The CDR3 spans 18 residues. Germline V gene sequence: CDR1 LNHNV, CDR2 YYDKDF (reference sequence).

Only a few counts were recorded for this clone. This rearrangement joins TRBV27 to TRBJ2-7, with 7 positions matching TRBD1. Germline loops: CDR1 MNHEY, CDR2 SMNVEV (reference sequence). The V and J ends lost 10 bases and 1 base, in that order; junction bases with no gene match: 7. The CDR3 loop spans 13 amino acids. CDR3 loop: CATRQGRSYEQYF. The CDR3 DNA is TGTGCCACCAGACAGGGTAGATCCTACGAGCAGTACTTC.

The chain links TRBV9 to TRBJ2-7, with 12 nucleotides matching TRBD2. The germline V gene encodes CDR1 SGDLS and CDR2 YYNGEE. The CDR3 contains 15 residues. V shed 0 bases, J shed 5 bases, and the junction held 3 bases outside the gene matches. CDR3 residues: CASSVGTSGGNEQYF. The DNA for the CDR3 is TGTGCCAGCAGCGTAGGTACTAGCGGGGGGAACGAGCAGTACTTC.

The rearrangement links TRBV11-2 to TRBJ1-2, with D maybe TRBD1 (5 bases). This CDR3 comprises 18 residues. Per the germline V gene, CDR1 is SGHAT and CDR2 is FQNNGV. The V end was cut by 3 bases, the J end by 0 bases, with 20 bases between. The CDR3 loop reads CASSFPLPTAFTNYGYTF. DNA of the CDR3: TGTGCCAGCAGCTTTCCATTACCGACAGCTTTCACTAACTATGGCTACACCTTC. Supplemented by reference TRBV11-2 and TRBJ1-2, the full variable domain reads EAGVAQSPRYKIIEKRQSVAFWCNPISGHATLYWYQQILGQGPKLLIQFQNNGVVDDSQLPKDRFSAERLKGVDSTLKIQPAKLEDSAVYLCASSFPLPTAFTNYGYTFGSGTRLTVV.

This clone was seen a few times. CDR3 sequence: CASSPQVSYEQYF. The CDR3 nucleotides are TGTGCCAGCTCACCGCAGGTCTCCTACGAGCAGTACTTC. J is TRBJ2-7 and V is TRBV18; no definite D call. CDR3 size: 13 residues. The germline V and J ends were trimmed by 3 bases and 0 bases, with 6 bases remaining between them. Germline loops: CDR1 KGHSH, CDR2 LQKENI.

The CDR3 loop is CASSESPSGGVSGANVLTF. The CDR3 coding sequence is TGCGCCAGCAGTGAGTCTCCGTCGGGGGGAGTCTCTGGGGCCAACGTCCTGACTTTC. The chain uses TRBV10-2 and TRBJ2-6; 7 bases align to TRBD2. The CDR3 length is 19 residues. V shed 0 bases and J 0 bases; nucleotides not matched to a gene: 8. CDR1 and CDR2 from the germline V gene are WSHSY and SAAADI.

V gene TRBV6-5 combines with J gene TRBJ1-1, with 8 bases matching TRBD1. Germline V gene sequence: CDR1 MNHEY, CDR2 SVGAGI. The CDR3 runs 16 residues. Trimming removed 2 bases from V and 4 bases from J; junction bases left unmatched: 9. This CDR3 reads CASSYEGRGRGTEAFF. CDR3 bases: TGTGCCAGCAGTTACGAGGGCAGGGGGCGCGGCACTGAAGCTTTCTTT.